The 27 T cell receptor beta chains given below trace back to one sample, sequenced in a study of CD8+ T cells in alopecia areata. cDNA serving as the sequencing template came from extracted, reverse transcribed RNA. Clones were sequenced by immunoSEQ multiplex PCR, and TCRdb holds only the in-frame ones, with some missing. The data contain roughly 210,000 clones, less than 45% of them singletons. The treatment is: oral pan-JAK inhibitor, 5-10 mg twice daily. Specimen: CD4+ T cells sorted from blood, collected at roughly week 36, from a patient treated with tofacitinib. The receptor set was obtained from a human donor with alopecia areata.

The chain employs TRBV25-1 and TRBJ2-7; 14 bases map to TRBD2. Germline assignment: CDR1 MGHDK and CDR2 SYGVNS. With 5 bases clipped from V and 8 bases from J, the junction kept 5 bases outside the gene matches. The CDR3 totals 14 residues. CDR3 protein: CASSPGTSGSQQYF. In DNA form, the CDR3 reads TGTGCCAGCAGTCCCGGGACTAGCGGGAGCCAGCAGTACTTC.

This CDR3 reads CASSRTGEKTQYF. DNA for the CDR3: TGTGCCAGCAGCCGGACAGGGGAAAAGACCCAGTACTTC. This chain joins TRBV11-3 and TRBJ2-5; 9 positions match TRBD1. CDR3 size: 13 residues. With V trimmed by 5 bases and J by 6 bases, 4 bases remained unmatched. CDR1 is SGHNT, CDR2 YENEEA, per germline. Drawing the rest from reference TRBV11-3 and TRBJ2-5, the complete variable domain is EAGVVQSPRYKIIEKKQPVAFWCNPISGHNTLYWYLQNLGQGPELLIRYENEEAVDDSQLPKDRFSAERLKGVDSTLKIQPAELGDSAVYLCASSRTGEKTQYFGPGTRLLVL.

This clone appeared a single time. The chain joins TRBV28 to TRBJ1-2; D is undetermined. The V gene lost 1 base and the J gene lost 8 bases, with 14 bases spanning the gap. The CDR3 is 14 amino acids. Germline V CDR1 and CDR2: MDHEN, SYDVKM. The CDR3 region is CASSLSDHARGYTF. CDR3 coding DNA: TGTGCCAGCAGTTTATCGGACCACGCTCGGGGCTACACCTTC.

The gene calls are TRBV14 and TRBJ1-4; the D is unclear. Germline assignment: CDR1 SGHDN and CDR2 FVKESK. The CDR3 has 14 amino acids. The germline V and J ends were trimmed by 2 bases and 8 bases, with 12 bases remaining between them. Here the CDR3 DNA reads TGTGCCAGCAGCCAATTGTTCGGCAGGGAAAAACTGTTTTTT. Residues: CASSQLFGREKLFF.

This chain uses TRBV7-2 with TRBJ2-7; perhaps D is TRBD1 or TRBD2 (5 bases each). Germline CDR1 reads SGHTA; CDR2 reads FQGNSA. This CDR3 comprises 14 residues. V was pared by 4 bases and J by 3 bases, with 13 bases between. The CDR3 nucleotides are TGTGCCAGCAGCTATCCGGGACGGAGCTACGAGCAGTACTTC. Protein product: CASSYPGRSYEQYF.

V and J are TRBV5-1 and TRBJ1-2; a weak D match, TRBD1 (6 bases). V lost 4 bases, J lost 2 bases, and 12 bases lay in between. Per germline, CDR1 SGHRS and CDR2 YFSETQ. This CDR3 region has 14 residues. CDR3 nucleotides: TGCGCCAGCAGCGGGACAACCCTAAACTATGGCTACACCTTC. This encodes CASSGTTLNYGYTF.

V gene TRBV7-9 combines with J gene TRBJ2-7; D is perhaps TRBD1 (6 bases). This CDR3 contains 15 residues. CDR1 SEHNR and CDR2 FQNEAQ come from the germline V gene (reference sequence). The V and J ends lost 5 bases and 3 bases respectively, with 17 bases between them. CDR3 nucleotides: TGTGCCAGCAGCAAGTACGGGACAAACCACTACGAGCAGTACTTC. Its protein product is CASSKYGTNHYEQYF. Together with reference TRBV7-9 and TRBJ2-7, the CDR3 gives the full variable domain: DTGVSQNPRHKITKRGQNVTFRCDPISEHNRLYWYRQTLGQGPEFLTYFQNEAQLEKSRLLSDRFSAERPKGSFSTLEIQRTEQGDSAMYLCASSKYGTNHYEQYFGPGTRLTVT.

This clone was seen only once. This sample also contains other DNA sequences that code for the same CDR3. CDR3 nucleotide sequence: TGTGCCTGGAGTTCCGCGAGGGAGCAGTTCTTC. Translation gives CAWSSAREQFF. The rearrangement joins TRBV30 to TRBJ2-1, with D unresolved. With 2 bases removed from V and 10 bases from J, the gap between germline ends came to 9 bases. Germline-derived CDR1 and CDR2 are GTSNPN and SVGIG (reference sequence). The CDR3 spans 11 residues.

The gene calls are TRBV14 and TRBJ2-5; perhaps TRBD2 as D (5 bases). The CDR3 has 18 amino acids. Deletions cut 4 bases from V and 4 bases from J, with 25 bases between. From germline, CDR1 is SGHDN and CDR2 FVKESK. The CDR3, as DNA: TGTGCCAGCAGCCGTTTCCGGGCCCCCGGAGGAGGTCGAGAGACCCAGTACTTC. This gives the protein CASSRFRAPGGGRETQYF.

The rearrangement links TRBV30 to TRBJ2-7; a weak D match, TRBD2 (6 bases). The V gene lost 2 bases and the J gene lost 6 bases, with 23 bases spanning the gap. The CDR3 has 16 amino acids. Germline loops: CDR1 GTSNPN, CDR2 SVGIG (reference sequence). The CDR3 bases are TGTGCCTGGAGTCCACCGGGACTCGTTCTGGACTGCGAGCAGTACTTC. It translates to CAWSPPGLVLDCEQYF.

The V gene is TRBV29-1, the J gene TRBJ2-3; the D gene is possibly TRBD2 (6 bases). CDR1 and CDR2 from the germline V gene are SQVTM and ANQGSEA. V lost 6 bases, J lost 5 bases, and 9 bases lay in between. This CDR3 has 11 residues. The CDR3 bases are TGCAGCGTCGGGAGTGGAGATACGCAGTATTTT. Translation gives CSVGSGDTQYF.

V usage is TRBV4-2 and J usage is TRBJ2-1; no clear D gene. CDR3 length equals 14 residues. Trimming took 4 bases from V and 8 from J, leaving 15 bases between them. The germline V gene has CDR1 LGHNA and CDR2 YNFKEQ. The CDR3 nucleotides are TGTGCCAGCAGCCCTCAAATACTTGGGGATGAGCAGTTCTTC. Translating gives CASSPQILGDEQFF.

The genes are TRBV2 and TRBJ2-5; the D is unclear. The CDR3 loop spans 13 amino acids. V shed 8 bases and J shed 5 bases, with 15 bases lying between them. Germline lookup yields CDR1 SNHLY and CDR2 FYNNEI. The DNA for the CDR3 is TGTGCCAGCCGCCTCGGCGCGGTGGAGACCCAGTACTTC. Translated: CASRLGAVETQYF.

The V gene is TRBV5-1, the J gene TRBJ2-1; no firm D call. Per germline, CDR1 SGHRS and CDR2 YFSETQ. The CDR3 covers 16 residues. The V and J ends lost 0 bases and 4 bases respectively, with 14 bases between them. The CDR3 loop reads CASSLGAATGYNEQFF. The CDR3 DNA follows: TGCGCCAGCAGCTTGGGCGCGGCGACTGGATACAATGAGCAGTTCTTC.

This clone was detected only a few times. V gene TRBV5-4 combines with J gene TRBJ2-2; TRBD2 agrees at 11 bases. CDR1 and CDR2 (germline): SGHNT, YYREEE (reference sequence). This CDR3 has 16 residues. V was clipped by 6 bases and J by 8 bases; unmatched bases: 12. The DNA of the CDR3 is TGTGCCAGCACGGAAGGACTAGCGGGCACTTCAGGGGAGCTGTTTTTT. It codes for CASTEGLAGTSGELFF.

The sample holds many counts of this clone. The chain couples TRBV6-1 to TRBJ2-7; 12 bases map to TRBD2. Germline assignment: CDR1 MNHNS and CDR2 SASEGT. The CDR3 spans 13 residues. After removal of 8 bases from V and 7 bases from J, the junction contained 6 bases not matched to a gene. In nucleotides, the CDR3 is TGTGCCAGCCGACTAGCGGGAGCTCAGGAGCAGTACTTC. Its protein product is CASRLAGAQEQYF.

The rearrangement joins TRBV5-4 to TRBJ2-6; no reliable D call. CDR3 length: 14 amino acids. Germline V gene data show CDR1 as SGHNT and CDR2 as YYREEE (reference sequence). V dropped 5 bases and J dropped 2 bases, with 8 bases sitting between them. CDR3 coding DNA: TGTGCCAGCAGTCGCGTACCTGGGGCCAACGTCCTGACTTTC. Protein: CASSRVPGANVLTF.

The rearrangement joins TRBV5-1 to TRBJ2-7; possible D gene TRBD1, 6 bases. Germline V gene sequence: CDR1 SGHRS, CDR2 YFSETQ. CDR3 length equals 14 residues. Trimming stripped 4 bases from V and 0 bases from J, with 11 bases between. CDR3 region: CASSGDTPSYEQYF. CDR3 nucleotide sequence: TGCGCCAGCAGCGGGGACACCCCCTCCTACGAGCAGTACTTC.

This chain connects TRBV4-1 to TRBJ1-4; a possible D gene is TRBD1 (5 bases). CDR3 length: 16 residues. CDR1 and CDR2 from the germline V gene are MGHRA and YSYEKL. The V and J ends lost 0 bases and 7 bases respectively, with 15 bases between them. CDR3 sequence reads: CASSQDAPRGFEKLFF. Written as DNA, the CDR3 is TGCGCCAGCAGCCAAGATGCCCCCCGGGGCTTTGAAAAACTGTTTTTT.

The table lists this clone with a few counts. The rearrangement joins TRBV5-1 to TRBJ1-1, with 9 nucleotides matching TRBD1. This CDR3 has 16 amino acids. The germline V gene has CDR1 SGHRS and CDR2 YFSETQ. V lost 0 bases and J lost 2; bases outside the gene matches: 5. CDR3 in amino acids: CASSLDPGQGNTEAFF. The CDR3 DNA sequence: TGCGCCAGCAGCTTGGACCCGGGACAGGGTAACACTGAAGCTTTCTTT.

This clone showed up just a few times. The rearrangement links TRBV10-2 to TRBJ1-5; D is perhaps TRBD1 (6 bases). CDR1 is WSHSY, CDR2 SAAADI, per germline. The CDR3 is 14 amino acids. Deletions cut 7 bases from V and 7 bases from J, with 17 bases between. Here the CDR3 reads CASNRVGAGQPQHF. CDR3 DNA sequence: TGCGCCAGCAACCGAGTGGGGGCCGGCCAGCCCCAGCATTTT.

V is TRBV6-5 and J is TRBJ2-2; D gene uncertain. The ends were cut back, 5 bases at V and 7 bases at J, with 11 bases in the middle. Germline CDR1 MNHEY, CDR2 SVGAGI. The CDR3 length is 13 residues. CDR3 DNA: TGTGCCAGCAGTGGGTCCTCACGCGGGGAGCTGTTTTTT. Residues: CASSGSSRGELFF.

The genes are TRBV7-8 and TRBJ2-5; D is possibly TRBD1 (6 bases). V was shortened by 3 bases and J by 4 bases, with 12 bases between the two germline ends. CDR3 length equals 14 residues. Germline assignment: CDR1 SGHVS and CDR2 FQNEAQ. CDR3: CASSFSTGVETQYF. The CDR3 DNA reads as TGTGCCAGCAGCTTCTCGACAGGCGTAGAGACCCAGTACTTC.

This chain links TRBV5-6 with TRBJ2-2; D remains unclear. Trimming removed 3 bases at V and 5 bases at J, with 2 bases between. The CDR3 has 11 residues. CDR1 is SGHDT, CDR2 YYEEEE, per germline. CDR3 loop: CASSCTGELFF. CDR3 DNA sequence: TGTGCCAGCAGCTGTACCGGGGAGCTGTTTTTT.

This clone was picked up a small number of times. The V and J genes are TRBV7-2 and TRBJ2-1; a possible D gene is TRBD1 (5 bases). With 4 bases removed from V and 0 bases from J, the gap between germline ends came to 10 bases. Germline CDR1 and CDR2: SGHTA and FQGNSA. The CDR3 has 15 residues. CDR3 sequence (DNA): TGTGCCAGCAGCTGGGGCTCAAGCTCCTACAATGAGCAGTTCTTC. Its translation: CASSWGSSSYNEQFF.

This clone was counted a few times. Other DNA sequences from this sample encode an identical CDR3 as well. This chain uses TRBV19 with TRBJ2-6; D possibly corresponds to TRBD1 (6 bases). The CDR3 extends over 15 amino acids. Germline loops: CDR1 LNHDA, CDR2 SQIVND (reference sequence). V lost 1 base to trimming and J lost 2 bases, with 6 bases between them. This CDR3 reads CASSIGTAGANVLTF. CDR3 DNA sequence: TGTGCCAGTAGTATAGGGACAGCTGGGGCCAACGTCCTGACTTTC.

V and J are TRBV5-4 and TRBJ2-1; D could derive from TRBD1 or TRBD2 (5 bases each). Germline V gene sequence: CDR1 SGHNT, CDR2 YYREEE (reference sequence). With 4 bases removed from V and 6 bases from J, the gap between germline ends came to 14 bases. This CDR3 comprises 14 residues. The CDR3 region has the DNA TGTGCCAGCAGCCCGGGGCCTAGGGGCAATGAGCAGTTCTTC. Translated, it gives CASSPGPRGNEQFF.